The 24 T cell receptor beta chains given below trace back to one sample, sequenced in a study of PD-L1 blockade in urothelial cancer. Time point specified: pretreatment peripheral blood. Here immunoSEQ multiplex PCR was the method, and the copy in TCRdb shows in-frame clones only, minus some. The profile shows around 45,000 clones, roughly four fifths of them singletons. This sample comprised PBMCs, obtained around atezolizumab (anti-PD-L1) treatment. Receptors were obtained from a man aged 45 to 65 with urothelial cancer.

The chain recombines TRBV5-1 with TRBJ2-1; the D gene is possibly TRBD2 (6 bases). The CDR3 runs 14 residues. The V end lost 4 bases, the J end lost 0 bases, and 8 bases lay between the germline ends. CDR1 SGHRS and CDR2 YFSETQ come from the germline V gene. The CDR3: CASSGTYSYNEQFF. The CDR3 DNA follows: TGCGCCAGCAGCGGGACTTACTCCTACAATGAGCAGTTCTTC.

The rearrangement links TRBV10-2 to TRBJ1-4; 7 bases match TRBD1. This CDR3 spans 14 amino acids. Germline-derived CDR1 and CDR2 are WSHSY and SAAADI. The junction had 8 bases not matched to a gene; V was cut back by 5 bases and J by 8 bases. The CDR3 coding sequence is TGCGCCAGCAGTAAGGGACAGAGGGGGGAAAAACTGTTTTTT. It codes for CASSKGQRGEKLFF.

The rearrangement uses TRBV7-3 and TRBJ1-1; D ambiguous. Looked up from germline, CDR1 is SGHTA and CDR2 is FQGTGA. The CDR3 is made up of 13 amino acids. Trimming removed 6 bases from V and 0 bases from J, with 8 bases in between. The CDR3 nucleotides read TGTGCCAGCAGACTCGATCTGAACACTGAAGCTTTCTTT. It translates to CASRLDLNTEAFF.

This clone was seen a single time. The gene calls are TRBV2 and TRBJ1-5; 7 bases agree with TRBD1. The germline V gene encodes CDR1 SNHLY and CDR2 FYNNEI. This CDR3 is built from 15 residues. Losses at the gene ends were 7 bases for V and 2 bases for J; bases not matched to a gene: 8. In nucleotides, the CDR3 is TGTGCCAGCAAAAGACAGGGCATGGGCAATCAGCCCCAGCATTTT. It yields the protein CASKRQGMGNQPQHF.

The genes are TRBV28 and TRBJ2-3; possibly TRBD2 for D (6 bases). V was cut by 10 bases and J by 1 base, with 24 bases left in between. The germline V gene encodes CDR1 MDHEN and CDR2 SYDVKM. CDR3 length equals 17 residues. The CDR3 here is CATSREEGFDGTDTQYF. CDR3 nucleotides: TGTGCCACCTCCAGGGAGGAAGGATTTGATGGCACAGATACGCAGTATTTT.

The chain has TRBV6-1 and TRBJ1-1; 9 nucleotides match TRBD1. Trimming cost V 2 bases and J 4 bases; bases outside gene matches: 11. CDR3 length: 17 amino acids. Germline lookup yields CDR1 MNHNS and CDR2 SASEGT. The CDR3 loop is CASSERTGGSTGTEAFF. As DNA, the CDR3 is TGTGCCAGCAGTGAAAGAACAGGGGGCAGTACGGGCACTGAAGCTTTCTTT.

The V call is TRBV19, the J call TRBJ2-1; the D gene is possibly TRBD1 (6 bases). From germline, CDR1 is LNHDA and CDR2 SQIVND (reference sequence). Trimming took 7 bases from V and 2 from J, leaving 9 bases between them. The CDR3 sequence is 13 residues long. CDR3: CASTTGTYNEQFF. The CDR3 bases are TGTGCCAGTACTACAGGGACCTACAATGAGCAGTTCTTC.

V and J are TRBV19 and TRBJ2-1; 7 nucleotides match TRBD1. The CDR3 is made up of 13 amino acids. V was pared by 3 bases and J by 7 bases, with 3 bases of the junction left unmatched. Germline V gene sequence: CDR1 LNHDA, CDR2 SQIVND (reference sequence). DNA for the CDR3: TGTGCCAGTAGTATTTCAGGGGGTAATGAGCAGTTCTTC. This codes for CASSISGGNEQFF.

A few counts support this clone. The genes are TRBV7-9 and TRBJ1-5; possibly TRBD1 for D (5 bases). CDR1 and CDR2 from the germline V gene are SEHNR and FQNEAQ (reference sequence). The CDR3 is made up of 14 amino acids. The V end lost 6 bases, the J end lost 6 bases, and 15 bases lay between the germline ends. The CDR3 is CASRLGEVGQPQHF. For the CDR3, the DNA is TGTGCCAGCAGGCTGGGGGAGGTCGGTCAGCCCCAGCATTTT.

The rearrangement links TRBV14 to TRBJ1-1; 8 nucleotides line up with TRBD1. This CDR3 comprises 15 residues. The V and J ends lost 5 bases and 6 bases, in that order; junction bases with no gene match: 11. Germline V gives CDR1 SGHDN, CDR2 FVKESK. The CDR3 DNA is TGTGCCAGCAGCGTAATCACAGGGGGGGTCGCTGAAGCTTTCTTT. Protein: CASSVITGGVAEAFF.

This rearrangement joins TRBV19 to TRBJ2-4, with a weak D call TRBD1 (5 bases). Germline V CDR1 and CDR2: LNHDA, SQIVND (reference sequence). V was pared by 2 bases and J by 10 bases, with 15 bases between. The CDR3 totals 14 residues. The CDR3 DNA sequence: TGTGCCAGTAGTATACAAAGGGGAAGACAAATTCAGTACTTC. Protein sequence: CASSIQRGRQIQYF.

The rearrangement joins TRBV7-2 to TRBJ1-2; a possible D gene is TRBD1 (6 bases). From germline, CDR1 is SGHTA and CDR2 FQGNSA. The CDR3 runs 15 residues. V was shortened by 2 bases and J by 2 bases, with 12 bases between the two germline ends. CDR3 in amino acids: CASSLSVQGNYGYTF. The CDR3, as DNA: TGTGCCAGCAGCTTAAGCGTGCAGGGGAACTATGGCTACACCTTC.

This clone was counted a single time. V and J are TRBV29-1 and TRBJ1-2, with D uncertain. The CDR3 contains 13 residues. Trimming cost V 6 bases and J 1 base, with 12 bases left between them. Per germline, CDR1 SQVTM and CDR2 ANQGSEA. The CDR3 DNA sequence: TGCAGCGTCCTCGGGTTGGGTAACTATGGCTACACCTTC. Translation gives CSVLGLGNYGYTF.

The rearrangement links TRBV5-4 to TRBJ2-5; D gene uncertain. The CDR3 extends over 13 amino acids. The V and J ends lost 0 bases and 5 bases respectively, with 8 bases between them. Germline values: CDR1 SGHNT, CDR2 YYREEE (reference sequence). The chain's CDR3 is CASSLVPEETQYF. The CDR3 DNA reads as TGTGCCAGCAGCTTGGTTCCCGAGGAGACCCAGTACTTC.

The V gene is TRBV6-1, the J gene TRBJ2-3; no clear D gene. V was shortened by 6 bases and J by 0 bases, with 10 bases between the two germline ends. CDR1 and CDR2 from the germline V gene are MNHNS and SASEGT. The CDR3 spans 14 residues. DNA for the CDR3: TGTGCCAGCAGACTGATCCGTAGCACAGATACGCAGTATTTT. Translation: CASRLIRSTDTQYF.

V is TRBV7-9 and J is TRBJ1-3, with unresolved D. The V gene's germline CDR1 is SEHNR and CDR2 FQNEAQ (reference sequence). Trimming took 8 bases from V and 0 from J, leaving 5 bases between them. This CDR3 spans 12 amino acids. The CDR3 reads CASGNSGNTIYF. The CDR3 DNA is TGTGCCAGCGGCAACTCTGGAAACACCATATATTTT.

The chain employs TRBV7-9 and TRBJ2-1; TRBD2 agrees at 9 bases. J was trimmed by 5 bases and V by 5 bases; bases with no gene match: 10. This CDR3 has 16 amino acids. Germline V gene sequence: CDR1 SEHNR, CDR2 FQNEAQ (reference sequence). The CDR3: CASSPRGGGAHNEQFF. CDR3 nucleotide sequence: TGTGCCAGCAGCCCGCGGGGGGGAGGGGCCCACAATGAGCAGTTCTTC.

The chain has TRBV15 and TRBJ1-4, with D tentatively TRBD1 (5 bases). The CDR3 has 17 amino acids. CDR1 is LNHNV and CDR2 is YYDKDF in the germline V gene (reference sequence). Trimming removed 1 base from V and 10 bases from J, with 22 bases in between. This CDR3 reads CATSRVPPTPQGGKLFF. Here the CDR3 DNA reads TGTGCCACCAGCAGAGTCCCCCCCACCCCCCAGGGAGGAAAACTGTTTTTT.

This rearrangement joins TRBV18 to TRBJ2-4; perhaps TRBD1 as D (5 bases). The CDR3 is 16 amino acids. V was clipped by 0 bases and J by 0 bases, with 9 bases between them. Germline V gene sequence: CDR1 KGHSH, CDR2 LQKENI. The CDR3 DNA sequence: TGTGCCAGCTCACCACCAGTTCAGGGAGCCAAAAACATTCAGTACTTC. Amino acid sequence: CASSPPVQGAKNIQYF.

The V and J genes are TRBV28 and TRBJ2-3, with TRBD2 matching 9 bases. Trimming cost V 10 bases and J 6 bases; bases outside gene matches: 23. The CDR3 is 18 amino acids. Germline lookup yields CDR1 MDHEN and CDR2 SYDVKM. DNA for the CDR3: TGTGCCATCCAGTTTAAGATGGGACGAGCGGGGGGTCCCGATACGCAGTATTTT. It specifies CAIQFKMGRAGGPDTQYF. The variable domain in full, completed from reference TRBV28 and TRBJ2-3, reads DVKVTQSSRYLVKRTGEKVFLECVQDMDHENMFWYRQDPGLGLRLIYFSYDVKMKEKGDIPEGYSVSREKKERFSLILESASTNQTSMYLCAIQFKMGRAGGPDTQYFGPGTRLTVL.

This rearrangement joins TRBV6-5 to TRBJ2-3, with no clear D. Between the trimmed V and J ends, which lost 5 bases and 2 bases, there was a span of 2 bases. The CDR3 is made up of 11 amino acids. Germline CDR1 and CDR2: MNHEY and SVGAGI. In DNA, the CDR3 is TGTGCCAGCAGTCACACAGATACGCAGTATTTT. Translated, it gives CASSHTDTQYF.

The V gene is TRBV4-2, the J gene TRBJ1-2; perhaps TRBD1 as D (5 bases). CDR1 is LGHNA and CDR2 is YNFKEQ in the germline V gene. The CDR3 length is 16 residues. V lost 3 bases and J lost 3, with 17 bases in between. The CDR3 region is CASSHSSGDSDYGYTF. DNA of the CDR3: TGTGCCAGCAGCCATTCTTCGGGAGACAGTGACTATGGCTACACCTTC.

The V call is TRBV4-2, the J call TRBJ2-3, with 9 bases lining up with TRBD2. Germline V gives CDR1 LGHNA, CDR2 YNFKEQ. The CDR3 sequence is 15 residues long. With V trimmed by 4 bases and J by 2 bases, 4 bases remained unmatched. Written as DNA, the CDR3 is TGTGCCAGCAGCCGAGCGGGGGGCTACACAGATACGCAGTATTTT. Amino acids: CASSRAGGYTDTQYF.

This clone was seen just once. The rearrangement uses TRBV5-1 and TRBJ1-2; perhaps TRBD1 as D (6 bases). CDR3 length: 15 amino acids. Trimming took off 0 bases at V and 2 bases at J, with 11 bases between the two ends. Germline lookup yields CDR1 SGHRS and CDR2 YFSETQ. The CDR3 DNA reads TGCGCCAGCAGCTTGGCTCAGGGGCAAAACTATGGCTACACCTTC. Residues: CASSLAQGQNYGYTF. Looking up the rest from reference TRBV5-1 and TRBJ1-2 gives the full variable domain: KAGVTQTPRYLIKTRGQQVTLSCSPISGHRSVSWYQQTPGQGLQFLFEYFSETQRNKGNFPGRFSGRQFSNSRSEMNVSTLELGDSALYLCASSLAQGQNYGYTFGSGTRLTVV.